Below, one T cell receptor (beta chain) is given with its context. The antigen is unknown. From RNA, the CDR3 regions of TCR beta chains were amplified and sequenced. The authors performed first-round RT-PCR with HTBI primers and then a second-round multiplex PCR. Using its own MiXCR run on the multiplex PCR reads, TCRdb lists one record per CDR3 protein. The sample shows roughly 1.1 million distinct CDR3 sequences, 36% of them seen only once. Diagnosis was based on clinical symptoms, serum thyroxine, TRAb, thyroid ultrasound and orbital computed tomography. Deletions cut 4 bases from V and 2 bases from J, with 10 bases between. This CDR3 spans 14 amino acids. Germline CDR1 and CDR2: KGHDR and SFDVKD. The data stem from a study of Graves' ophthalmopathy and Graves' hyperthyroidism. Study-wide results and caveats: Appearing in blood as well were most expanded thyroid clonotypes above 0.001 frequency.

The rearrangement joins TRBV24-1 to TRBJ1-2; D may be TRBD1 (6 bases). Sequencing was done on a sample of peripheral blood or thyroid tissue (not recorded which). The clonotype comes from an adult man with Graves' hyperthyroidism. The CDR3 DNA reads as TGTGCCACCAGTGAACCGGACAGAAACTATGGCTACACCTTC. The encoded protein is CATSEPDRNYGYTF.